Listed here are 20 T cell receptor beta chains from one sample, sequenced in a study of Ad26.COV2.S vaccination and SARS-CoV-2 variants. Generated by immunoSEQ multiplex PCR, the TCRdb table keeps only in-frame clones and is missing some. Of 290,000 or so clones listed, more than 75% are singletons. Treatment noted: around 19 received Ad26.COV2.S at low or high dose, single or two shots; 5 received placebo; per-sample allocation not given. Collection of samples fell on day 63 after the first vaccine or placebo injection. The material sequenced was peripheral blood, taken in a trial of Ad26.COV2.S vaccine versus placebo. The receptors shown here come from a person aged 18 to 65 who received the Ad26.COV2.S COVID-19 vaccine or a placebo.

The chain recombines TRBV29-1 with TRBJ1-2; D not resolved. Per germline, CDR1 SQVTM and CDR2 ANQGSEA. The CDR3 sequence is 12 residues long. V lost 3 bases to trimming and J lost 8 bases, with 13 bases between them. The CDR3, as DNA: TGCAGCGTTGAGGGTGCGTCGGGGGGCTACACCTTC. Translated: CSVEGASGGYTF.

This chain's CDR3 is CASSPGQGYYNEQFF. The CDR3 bases are TGTGCCAGTAGCCCCGGGCAGGGATACTACAATGAGCAGTTCTTC. The chain links TRBV19 to TRBJ2-1; maybe TRBD1 (5 bases). V was shortened by 6 bases and J by 3 bases, with 15 bases between the two germline ends. Per germline, CDR1 LNHDA and CDR2 SQIVND (reference sequence). This CDR3 region has 15 residues. The full variable domain, in which reference TRBV19 and TRBJ2-1 provide the parts outside the CDR3, is DGGITQSPKYLFRKEGQNVTLSCEQNLNHDAMYWYRQDPGQGLRLIYYSQIVNDFQKGDIAEGYSVSREKKESFPLTVTSAQKNPTAFYLCASSPGQGYYNEQFFGPGTRLTVL.

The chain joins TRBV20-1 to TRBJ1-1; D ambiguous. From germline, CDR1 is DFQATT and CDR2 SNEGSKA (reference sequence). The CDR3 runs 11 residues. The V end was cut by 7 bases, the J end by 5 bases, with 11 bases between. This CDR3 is CSVLDWTEAFF. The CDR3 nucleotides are TGCAGTGTTTTAGACTGGACTGAAGCTTTCTTT.

The CDR3 sequence: CASSIGPTEYGYTF. DNA of the CDR3: TGTGCCAGTAGTATAGGGCCGACGGAGTATGGCTACACCTTC. The rearrangement links TRBV19 to TRBJ1-2; no clear D gene. The CDR3 has 14 residues. From germline, CDR1 is LNHDA and CDR2 SQIVND (reference sequence). Trimming shortened V by 1 base and J by 5 bases, and 11 bases separated the two germline ends.

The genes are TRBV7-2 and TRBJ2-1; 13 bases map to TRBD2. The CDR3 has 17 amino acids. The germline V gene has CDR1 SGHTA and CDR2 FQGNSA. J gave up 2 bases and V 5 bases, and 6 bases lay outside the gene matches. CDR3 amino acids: CASSQGLAGIPYNEQFF. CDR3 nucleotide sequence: TGTGCCAGCAGCCAGGGACTAGCGGGAATACCCTACAATGAGCAGTTCTTC.

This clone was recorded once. The CDR3 DNA reads as TGCGCCAGCAGCCCATCTAGCGGTACCTGGGGGAATGAGCAGTTCTTC. This codes for CASSPSSGTWGNEQFF. The genes are TRBV5-1 and TRBJ2-1; 7 positions agree with TRBD2. CDR3 length: 16 residues. Germline lookup yields CDR1 SGHRS and CDR2 YFSETQ. With 4 bases clipped from V and 7 bases from J, the junction kept 14 bases outside the gene matches.

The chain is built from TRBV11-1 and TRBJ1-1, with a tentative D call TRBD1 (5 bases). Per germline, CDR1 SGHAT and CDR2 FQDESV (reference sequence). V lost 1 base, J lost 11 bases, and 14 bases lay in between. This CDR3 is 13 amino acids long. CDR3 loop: CASSLEDTPGAFF. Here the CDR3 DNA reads TGTGCCAGCAGCTTAGAGGACACCCCAGGGGCTTTCTTT.

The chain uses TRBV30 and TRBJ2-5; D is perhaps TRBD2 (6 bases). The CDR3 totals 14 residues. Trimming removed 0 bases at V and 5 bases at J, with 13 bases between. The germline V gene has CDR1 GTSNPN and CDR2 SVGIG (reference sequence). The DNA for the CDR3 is TGTGCCTGGAGTGTACCGGGGGTTGCGGAGACCCAGTACTTC. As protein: CAWSVPGVAETQYF. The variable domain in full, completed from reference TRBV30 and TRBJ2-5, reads SQTIHQWPATLVQPVGSPLSLECTVEGTSNPNLYWYRQAAGRGLQLLFYSVGIGQISSEVPQNLSASRPQDRQFILSSKKLLLSDSGFYLCAWSVPGVAETQYFGPGTRLLVL.

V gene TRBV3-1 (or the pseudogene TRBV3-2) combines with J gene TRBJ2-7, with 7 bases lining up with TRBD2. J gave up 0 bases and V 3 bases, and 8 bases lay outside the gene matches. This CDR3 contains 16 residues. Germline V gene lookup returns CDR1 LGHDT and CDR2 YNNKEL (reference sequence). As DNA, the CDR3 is TGTGCCAGCAGCCAGGAAGGACTAGGCAACTCCTACGAGCAGTACTTC. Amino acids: CASSQEGLGNSYEQYF.

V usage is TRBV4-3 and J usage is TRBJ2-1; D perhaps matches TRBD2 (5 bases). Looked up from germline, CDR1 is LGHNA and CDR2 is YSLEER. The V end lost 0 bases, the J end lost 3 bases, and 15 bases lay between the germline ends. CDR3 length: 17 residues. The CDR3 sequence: CASSQDGLLKGYNEQFF. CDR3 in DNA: TGCGCCAGCAGCCAAGATGGACTCCTCAAGGGCTACAATGAGCAGTTCTTC.

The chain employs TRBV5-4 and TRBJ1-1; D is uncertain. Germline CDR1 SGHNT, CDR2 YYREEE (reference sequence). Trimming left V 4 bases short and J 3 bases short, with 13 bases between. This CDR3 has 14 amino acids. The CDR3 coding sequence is TGTGCCAGCAGCCTTCAGCGAAGCTACACTGAAGCTTTCTTT. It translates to CASSLQRSYTEAFF.

CDR3 DNA sequence: TGTGCCAGCAGCTCAGGGGGGACAGGGTTATACGAGCAGTACTTC. It is translated as CASSSGGTGLYEQYF. V is TRBV13 and J is TRBJ2-7; 9 bases are a match to TRBD1. V lost 4 bases to trimming and J lost 4 bases; unmatched junction nucleotides: 8. Germline V lookup: CDR1 PRHDT, CDR2 FYEKMQ (reference sequence). The CDR3 spans 15 residues.

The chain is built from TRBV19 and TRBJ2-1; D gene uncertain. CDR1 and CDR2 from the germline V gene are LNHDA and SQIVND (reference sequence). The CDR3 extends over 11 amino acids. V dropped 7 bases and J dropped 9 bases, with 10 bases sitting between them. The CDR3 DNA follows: TGTGCCAGTACGACCTTCTTTGAGCAGTTCTTC. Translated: CASTTFFEQFF.

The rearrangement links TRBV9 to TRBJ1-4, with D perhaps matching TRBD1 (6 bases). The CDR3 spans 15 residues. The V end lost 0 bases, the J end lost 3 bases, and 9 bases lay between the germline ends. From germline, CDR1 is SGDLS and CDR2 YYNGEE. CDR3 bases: TGTGCCAGCAGCGTAGGAGGGGGACCTAATGAAAAACTGTTTTTT. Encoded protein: CASSVGGGPNEKLFF. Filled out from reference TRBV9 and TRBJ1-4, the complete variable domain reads DSGVTQTPKHLITATGQRVTLRCSPRSGDLSVYWYQQSLDQGLQFLIQYYNGEERAKGNILERFSAQQFPDLHSELNLSSLELGDSALYFCASSVGGGPNEKLFFGSGTQLSVL.

Written as DNA, the CDR3 is TGCGCCAGCAGCCAGCCCAGACTCAGGGGCGGATATAATTCACCCCTCCACTTT. Encoded protein: CASSQPRLRGGYNSPLHF. This chain connects TRBV4-1 to TRBJ1-6, with D maybe TRBD1 (6 bases). V lost 3 bases and J 4 bases, leaving 19 bases between the germline ends. The CDR3 consists of 18 residues. Germline loops: CDR1 MGHRA, CDR2 YSYEKL.

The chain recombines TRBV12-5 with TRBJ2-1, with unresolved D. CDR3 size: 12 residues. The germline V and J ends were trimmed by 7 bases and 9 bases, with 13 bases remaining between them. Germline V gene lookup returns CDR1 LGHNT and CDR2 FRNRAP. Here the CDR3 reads CASALRPGEQFF. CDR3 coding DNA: TGTGCTAGTGCCCTTCGCCCGGGTGAGCAGTTCTTC.

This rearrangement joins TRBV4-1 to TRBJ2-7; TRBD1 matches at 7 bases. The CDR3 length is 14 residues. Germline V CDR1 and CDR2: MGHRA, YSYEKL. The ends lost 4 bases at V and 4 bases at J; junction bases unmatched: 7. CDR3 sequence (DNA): TGCGCCAGCAGCCCTACGGGACAGCCTTACGAGCAGTACTTC. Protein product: CASSPTGQPYEQYF.

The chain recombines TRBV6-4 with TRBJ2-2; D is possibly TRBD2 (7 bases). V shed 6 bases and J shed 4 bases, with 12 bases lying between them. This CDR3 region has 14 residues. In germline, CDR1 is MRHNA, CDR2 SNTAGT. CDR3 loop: CASRMGGGTGELFF. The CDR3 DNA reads TGTGCCAGCAGAATGGGAGGGGGCACCGGGGAGCTGTTTTTT.

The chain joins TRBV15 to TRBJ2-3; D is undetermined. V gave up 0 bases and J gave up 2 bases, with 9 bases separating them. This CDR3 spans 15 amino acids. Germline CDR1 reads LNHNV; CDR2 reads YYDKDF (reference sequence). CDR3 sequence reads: CATSRDLADTDTQYF. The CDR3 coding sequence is TGTGCCACCAGCAGAGATCTTGCAGACACAGATACGCAGTATTTT.

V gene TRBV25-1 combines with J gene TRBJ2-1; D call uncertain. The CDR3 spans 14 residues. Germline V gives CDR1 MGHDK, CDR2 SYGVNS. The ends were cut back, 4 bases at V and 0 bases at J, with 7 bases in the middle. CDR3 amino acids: CASSGRRSYNEQFF. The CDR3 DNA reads TGTGCCAGCAGTGGACGTCGCTCCTACAATGAGCAGTTCTTC.